This TCR beta chain is drawn from a study of T cell clones after liver transplantation. Looking at the study overall: Liver transplant recipients had immunosuppression withdrawal attempted within 2 years. Tolerant meant at least one year fully off immunosuppression without liver enzymes above twice normal.

Data came from immunoSEQ multiplex PCR; TCRdb stores just in-frame clones and leaves some out. The sample carries 95,000 to 110,000 clones, roughly 80% recorded once. The clonotype originates from a human donor who received a liver transplant. This specimen consisted of CD4+ T cells from blood, obtained before liver transplant.

The CDR3, as DNA: TGTGCCATCGGGGGGACTCCGCGCACAGATACGCAGTATTTT. Translated: CAIGGTPRTDTQYF. The chain links TRBV10-3 to TRBJ2-3; tentative D call: TRBD2 (6 bases). Germline V lookup: CDR1 ENHRY, CDR2 SYGVKD. The germline V and J ends were trimmed by 8 bases and 1 base, with 13 bases remaining between them. The CDR3 length is 14 residues.